This T cell receptor (beta chain) was profiled in a study of identical twins. The CDR3 runs 15 residues. V was clipped by 0 bases and J by 5 bases; unmatched bases: 8. In germline, CDR1 is DFQATT, CDR2 SNEGSKA (reference sequence). One entry per CDR3 protein results from TCRdb running MiXCR on the 5' RACE reads. The sample has about 470,000 distinct CDR3 sequences; 20% to 25% are singletons. This clonotype was seen many times. The same sample was also used in a study of T cells expressing NK-cell markers. This second report adds: Out of eight donors sequenced, seven tested HCMV-seropositive and the remaining one seronegative.

Sequenced material: CD4+ T cells sorted from blood. V is TRBV20-1 and J is TRBJ2-7, with TRBD2 identical over 9 bases. This TCR was sampled from a woman aged 18 to 35 in good health. The CDR3 sequence is CSARDLAGERNEQYF. CDR3 DNA sequence: TGCAGTGCTAGAGACTTAGCGGGAGAGAGAAACGAGCAGTACTTC.